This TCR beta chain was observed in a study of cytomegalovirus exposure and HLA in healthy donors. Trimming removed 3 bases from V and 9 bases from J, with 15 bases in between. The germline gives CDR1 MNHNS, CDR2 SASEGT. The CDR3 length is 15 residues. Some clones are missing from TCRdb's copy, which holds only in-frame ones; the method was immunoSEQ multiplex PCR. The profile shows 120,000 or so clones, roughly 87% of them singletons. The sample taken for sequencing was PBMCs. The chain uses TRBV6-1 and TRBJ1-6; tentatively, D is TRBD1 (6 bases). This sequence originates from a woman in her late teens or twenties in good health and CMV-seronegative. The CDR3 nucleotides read TGTGCCAGCAGTGACTACGGAAGGGGGATTTCACCCCTCCACTTT. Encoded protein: CASSDYGRGISPLHF.